Here is one T cell receptor (beta chain) with its context. Its antigen remains unidentified. V trimming: 2 bases; J trimming: 3 bases; junction bases outside the gene matches: 6. Germline loops: CDR1 KGHSH, CDR2 LQKENI. The CDR3 runs 15 residues. The record originates from a study of cytomegalovirus exposure and HLA in healthy donors. PCR used 60 Vbeta primers and 13 Jbeta primers. TCRdb's copy holds only in-frame clones and misses some; the assay was immunoSEQ multiplex PCR. This repertoire shows around 110,000 clones, approximately 84% found once; its top ten account for 2% to 2.5%. Study-wide points: Some V segments, including TRBV6-2 and TRBV6-3, were excluded as indistinguishable. Prior analysis indicated that the majority of TCR beta V segments exhibited productivity approximately 87% or approximately 30% of the time.

Source material: PBMCs. The rearrangement uses TRBV18 and TRBJ2-7, with 8 bases fitting TRBD1. The receptor was derived from a man aged 25 to 45 in good health and CMV-seronegative. This CDR3 is CASSPTGQGGYEQYF. CDR3 sequence (DNA): TGTGCCAGCTCACCAACTGGACAGGGAGGCTACGAGCAGTACTTC.